Here is one TCR beta chain with its context. The sample contains more than one DNA sequence encoding this CDR3. In the original analysis: The authors estimated nucleated cell counts from reference gene primer amplification. Clones were sequenced by immunoSEQ multiplex PCR, and TCRdb holds only the in-frame ones, with some missing. The V and J calls and clone size were taken over from that table, and D and trimming were inferred from the DNA. The profile shows roughly 140,000 clones, under 90% of them singletons. These data come from a study of blood T cell repertoires in COVID-19. Background on the study: The United States, Italy and Spain supplied acute and convalescent COVID-19 samples. The cDNA or gDNA used as material had been derived from T cells, B-cell-depleted T cells, or PBMCs.

V lost 1 base, J lost 2 bases, and 12 bases lay in between. This CDR3 is 15 amino acids long. Germline CDR1 and CDR2: LGHDT and YNNKEL (reference sequence). The sequencing input was peripheral blood. This TCR was recovered from a man aged 70 or older who had recovered from COVID-19. The rearrangement joins TRBV3-1 (or the pseudogene TRBV3-2) to TRBJ2-7; maybe TRBD2 (6 bases). The CDR3 sequence: CASSQGGTGAYEQYF. In nucleotides, the CDR3 is TGTGCCAGCAGCCAAGGGGGGACGGGAGCCTACGAGCAGTACTTC.